This TCR beta chain was recovered during a study of blood T cell repertoires in COVID-19. Study information: Both acute and convalescent COVID-19 samples were obtained from the United States, Italy and Spain. Nucleic acid was either cDNA or gDNA, and it came from T cells, B-cell-depleted T cells, or PBMCs.

As processed by the authors: The assay estimated nucleated cells by amplifying reference gene primers. The protocol was immunoSEQ multiplex PCR, while the TCRdb copy is restricted to in-frame clones and leaves out a portion. The V and J calls and clone size come from that table; D and trimming were worked out from the DNA. The sample has about 130,000 clones, roughly 80% seen once. The CDR3 covers 13 residues. CDR1 and CDR2 from the germline V gene are SGHAT and FQNNGV. Trimming took off 2 bases at V and 2 bases at J, with 6 bases between the two ends. Sequencing was performed on peripheral blood. This chain links TRBV11-2 with TRBJ1-1, with D unresolved. The clonotype was recovered from a woman aged 80 or older with acute or convalescent COVID-19. The DNA for the CDR3 is TGTGCCAGCAGCTTAACAGAAAACACTGAAGCTTTCTTT. Protein: CASSLTENTEAFF.